Each of the 14 T cell receptor beta chains below was sequenced from the same sample in a study of blood T cell repertoires in COVID-19. TCRdb's table, derived via immunoSEQ multiplex PCR, lists solely in-frame clones and lacks some. The table has 200,000 to 250,000 clones, 84% seen once; the top ten hold less than 7%. Sequencing was done on a sample of PBMCs or T cells enriched from blood (not recorded which). The receptors here all came from a middle-aged woman who had recovered from COVID-19.

J is TRBJ2-7 and V is TRBV9; 11 positions match TRBD2. V was clipped by 3 bases and J by 6 bases; unmatched bases: 8. Per the germline V gene, CDR1 is SGDLS and CDR2 is YYNGEE. CDR3 length: 15 residues. The CDR3 loop is CASSDGAGTSGEQYF. In nucleotides, the CDR3 is TGTGCCAGCAGCGACGGCGCCGGGACTAGCGGCGAGCAGTACTTC. Together with reference TRBV9 and TRBJ2-7, the CDR3 gives the full variable domain: DSGVTQTPKHLITATGQRVTLRCSPRSGDLSVYWYQQSLDQGLQFLIQYYNGEERAKGNILERFSAQQFPDLHSELNLSSLELGDSALYFCASSDGAGTSGEQYFGPGTRLTVT.

This chain joins TRBV11-2 and TRBJ2-3; 7 bases are a match to TRBD2. The V gene's germline CDR1 is SGHAT and CDR2 FQNNGV. J gave up 7 bases and V 1 base, and 11 bases lay outside the gene matches. This CDR3 has 16 amino acids. The CDR3 protein is CASSLAHLAERNTQYF. DNA for the CDR3: TGTGCCAGCAGCTTAGCTCACCTAGCGGAACGGAATACGCAGTATTTT. Looking up the rest from reference TRBV11-2 and TRBJ2-3 gives the full variable domain: EAGVAQSPRYKIIEKRQSVAFWCNPISGHATLYWYQQILGQGPKLLIQFQNNGVVDDSQLPKDRFSAERLKGVDSTLKIQPAKLEDSAVYLCASSLAHLAERNTQYFGPGTRLTVL.

The rearrangement uses TRBV5-4 and TRBJ1-4, with TRBD1 identical over 8 bases. CDR1 is SGHNT, CDR2 YYREEE, per germline (reference sequence). V was pared by 4 bases and J by 6 bases, with 5 bases of the junction left unmatched. CDR3 length: 14 residues. This chain's CDR3 is CASSIQGEDEKLFF. The CDR3 coding sequence is TGTGCCAGCAGCATACAGGGGGAGGATGAAAAACTGTTTTTT.

V is TRBV5-5 and J is TRBJ1-5, with D unclear. The V and J ends lost 2 bases and 2 bases respectively, with 8 bases between them. Germline CDR1 SGHKS, CDR2 YYEKEE (reference sequence). This CDR3 has 14 residues. CDR3 DNA: TGTGCCAGCAGCTTCCGGGTGGGCAATCAGCCCCAGCATTTT. It is translated as CASSFRVGNQPQHF.

V is TRBV2 and J is TRBJ2-1; 9 bases agree with TRBD2. Germline V gene lookup returns CDR1 SNHLY and CDR2 FYNNEI. With V trimmed by 1 base and J by 2 bases, 0 bases remained unmatched. The CDR3 has 15 amino acids. Written as DNA, the CDR3 is TGTGCCAGCAGTGAAGGGACTAGCGCCTACAATGAGCAGTTCTTC. The encoded protein is CASSEGTSAYNEQFF.

The V call is TRBV12-2, the J call TRBJ1-4; the D call in the table, TRBD1, was not verified against the DNA. TRBV12-2 is labeled a pseudogene. The length of the CDR3 is 14 residues. The CDR3 reads CETGTGGIGEKLFF. The CDR3 region has the DNA TGTGAAACCGGGACAGGGGGGATAGGGGAAAAACTGTTTTTT.

V usage is TRBV24-1 and J usage is TRBJ2-3; 7 nucleotides line up with TRBD2. In germline, CDR1 is KGHDR, CDR2 SFDVKD. The CDR3 totals 16 residues. The V gene end was trimmed by 2 bases and the J gene end by 0 bases; junction bases not matched to a gene: 4. CDR3: CATSDSLAASTDTQYF. The CDR3 nucleotides are TGTGCCACCAGTGATTCCCTAGCGGCTAGCACAGATACGCAGTATTTT.

The V and J genes are TRBV5-1 and TRBJ2-3, with D possibly being TRBD2 (6 bases). Looked up from germline, CDR1 is SGHRS and CDR2 is YFSETQ. The CDR3 has 16 residues. The V gene lost 4 bases and the J gene lost 0 bases, with 15 bases spanning the gap. CDR3 sequence: CASSLGTSVSTDTQYF. The CDR3, as DNA: TGCGCCAGCAGCCTCGGGACTTCCGTTAGCACAGATACGCAGTATTTT.

The gene calls are TRBV5-5 and TRBJ1-2; 8 bases are a match to TRBD1. CDR3 size: 13 residues. CDR1 and CDR2 (germline): SGHKS, YYEKEE (reference sequence). The trim removed 4 bases at V and 10 bases at J, leaving 9 bases unmatched. CDR3 DNA: TGTGCCAGCAGCCCGGGGGACAGGTCCTTCTACACCTTC. Translation gives CASSPGDRSFYTF.

The gene calls are TRBV19 and TRBJ1-5; no clear D gene. This CDR3 has 15 residues. Deletions cut 6 bases from V and 5 bases from J, with 17 bases between. Germline-derived CDR1 and CDR2 are LNHDA and SQIVND (reference sequence). The CDR3 nucleotides read TGTGCCAGTAGCCTTGGAAGCCTAGAAGATCAGCCCCAGCATTTT. It specifies CASSLGSLEDQPQHF.

This chain uses TRBV3-1 (or the pseudogene TRBV3-2) with TRBJ2-1; D is possibly TRBD2 (5 bases). The CDR3 is 14 residues long. Trimming took 9 bases from V and 0 from J, leaving 12 bases between them. Germline-derived CDR1 and CDR2 are LGHDT and YNNKEL (reference sequence). CDR3 protein: CASKLDLSYNEQFF. Written as DNA, the CDR3 is TGTGCCAGTAAACTAGATCTCTCCTACAATGAGCAGTTCTTC.

The genes are TRBV2 and TRBJ1-2; 9 bases match TRBD1. The germline gives CDR1 SNHLY, CDR2 FYNNEI. The trim removed 4 bases at V and 5 bases at J, leaving 2 bases unmatched. This CDR3 is built from 13 residues. This CDR3 reads CASSAGQGYGYTF. The CDR3 DNA sequence: TGTGCCAGCAGTGCGGGACAGGGATATGGCTACACCTTC.

This clone was seen a few times. The V call is TRBV5-1, the J call TRBJ1-1; maybe TRBD1 (5 bases). Trimming took 0 bases from V and 1 from J, leaving 7 bases between them. The CDR3 covers 14 residues. Per germline, CDR1 SGHRS and CDR2 YFSETQ. DNA for the CDR3: TGCGCCAGCAGCTTGGGACAGAGGAACACTGAAGCTTTCTTT. It translates to CASSLGQRNTEAFF. The entire variable domain, with the rest obtained from reference TRBV5-1 and TRBJ1-1, is as follows: KAGVTQTPRYLIKTRGQQVTLSCSPISGHRSVSWYQQTPGQGLQFLFEYFSETQRNKGNFPGRFSGRQFSNSRSEMNVSTLELGDSALYLCASSLGQRNTEAFFGQGTRLTVV.

The chain carries TRBV12-3 or TRBV12-4 and TRBJ2-1, with 8 bases identical to TRBD2. This CDR3 is 13 amino acids long. J was trimmed by 3 bases and V by 6 bases; bases with no gene match: 1. The CDR3 here is CASRGTSYNEQFF. CDR3 coding DNA: TGTGCCAGCAGAGGGACTAGCTACAATGAGCAGTTCTTC.